This T cell receptor beta chain is from a study of blood T cells in healthy people across ages (dated by TCRdb to between 2015 and 2017). As for the study more broadly: In model experiments, template switching captured about one uniquely barcoded TCR beta cDNA molecule for every two T cells. Using deep sequencing normalized with unique cDNA molecular identifiers, the study measured how TCR beta repertoire diversity changes with age. Donors were grouped into four age groups: young (average 16 years), middle-aged (under 40), aged (about 60) and long-lived (about 90). Donors of different ages were randomly distributed across sequencing lanes to avoid experimental bias. Using the same blood draw, the study looked at two additional independent replicas of 1 million unique cDNA reads for two donors, one aged 18 to 30 and the other aged 80 or older. Here is what the overall study found, with its caveats: Compared with the aged group, more naive CD4+ T cells, fewer expanded clones and increased TCR diversity were shown by the long-lived group, suggesting age selection. Observed TCR beta diversity per million T cells fell roughly linearly with age, and a significant reduction was already apparent by age roughly 40. Because donor CMV infection status was unknown, age-related changes in expanded clonotypes were potentially confounded. The percentage of naive T cells measured by flow cytometry correlated strongly with observed TCR beta diversity. Estimates of total diversity based on one million sequenced T cells were regarded as lower bounds and as underestimates. Conclusive comparison of naive and antigen-experienced compartments was prevented by the profiling of bulk unsorted PBMCs.

As for this clonotype: There is no known antigen for this receptor. One base away there is no much larger clone; base qualities are not given.

Systemically healthy Caucasian individuals from Russia, some 36 in total and aged about 6 to 90 years, were included as donors. Each donor gave 9.5 to 10 milliliters of peripheral blood, drawn into EDTA-treated Vacutainer tubes. Ficoll-Paque density-gradient centrifugation was used to isolate PBMCs, with at least 6.5 million per sample. Total RNA was extracted from PBMCs with Trizol reagent, with at least 5.5 micrograms obtained per sample. For every donor, flow cytometry on a PBMC aliquot measured the percentage of naive CD45RAhigh/CD27high T cells. Preparation of the library involved 5' RACE. The sequencing machine was an Illumina HiSeq 2500. A second about 7 to 11 cycle PCR used a sample-barcoded 5' primer and a J-beta primer mix. A template-switch 5' adaptor carrying 12 random nucleotides introduced a unique molecular identifier onto each TCR beta cDNA molecule. Each sample yielded at least 2.5 million CDR3-containing paired-end reads. The Mint cDNA synthesis kit, primed by a TRBC-specific oligonucleotide, was used to synthesize first-strand cDNA from all RNA. Following uracil-DNA glycosylase treatment, a first 18-cycle PCR with universal primers M1SS and BC2_uni_R was performed on all cDNA. Under the source paper's analysis protocol: Each sample was normalized by randomly selecting 1 million high-quality reads, each carrying a distinct molecular identifier. Instead of being binned into consensus sequences, reads that shared molecular identifiers were thrown out. CDR3 identification, clonotype clustering and error correction used MiTCR with a Q25 quality threshold and the strictest error-elimination algorithm. Lower-bound total TCR beta diversity was estimated with a nonparametric unseen species model using Euler transformation. TCRdb applied fastp at Q25 and MiXCR to the public reads, then kept only in-frame beta chains. One record per CDR3 amino acid sequence lists the most common genes and DNA. TCRdb, rather than the study authors, made the V and J calls. For this sample there are roughly 730,000 distinct CDR3 sequences; roughly three fifths appear just once. The top ten constitute roughly 26% of the sample.

V drops 2 bases and J drops 6 bases, leaving 10 bases in between. The CDR3 runs 13 amino acids, cysteine and phenylalanine included. Only the CDR3 DNA stays, 39 bases, in frame from base 1. CDR1 and CDR2 are drawn from the germline V gene: SGHDN, FVKESK. The chain was built from TRBV14 and TRBJ1-2, with the D gene call left open. The receptor was isolated from a man aged 35 to 55 in good health. Material: blood. The bases are TGTGCCAGCAGCCAATCATATTCGGATGGCTACACCTTC. Its product reads: CASSQSYSDGYTF.